This TCR beta chain originates from a study of blood T cell repertoires in COVID-19. Across the whole study: From T cells, B-cell-depleted T cells, or PBMCs came the material, which was cDNA or gDNA.

Assignment of participants to cohorts was predicated upon participant-reported clinical history. How the authors handled the data: Using reference gene primer amplification, nucleated cell counts were estimated. Profiling relied on immunoSEQ multiplex PCR, and the TCRdb table lists in-frame clones only, not all of them. The DNA gave D and trimming, while V, J and clone size come from that table. The sample consists of fewer than 200,000 clones, around three quarters of them appearing once. The sequence derives from a woman aged 70 to 79 in a cohort exposed to, infected with or recovered from COVID-19 (not recorded which). The sequenced sample consisted of PBMCs or T cells enriched from blood (not recorded which).

This CDR3 is CASSFTAGGYEQYF. The CDR3 DNA sequence: TGTGCCAGCAGCTTTACAGCCGGCGGGTACGAGCAGTACTTC. The chain carries TRBV5-5 and TRBJ2-7; possibly TRBD2 for D (5 bases). Germline lookup yields CDR1 SGHKS and CDR2 YYEKEE (reference sequence). V lost 2 bases and J 4 bases, leaving 13 bases between the germline ends. The CDR3 consists of 14 residues.